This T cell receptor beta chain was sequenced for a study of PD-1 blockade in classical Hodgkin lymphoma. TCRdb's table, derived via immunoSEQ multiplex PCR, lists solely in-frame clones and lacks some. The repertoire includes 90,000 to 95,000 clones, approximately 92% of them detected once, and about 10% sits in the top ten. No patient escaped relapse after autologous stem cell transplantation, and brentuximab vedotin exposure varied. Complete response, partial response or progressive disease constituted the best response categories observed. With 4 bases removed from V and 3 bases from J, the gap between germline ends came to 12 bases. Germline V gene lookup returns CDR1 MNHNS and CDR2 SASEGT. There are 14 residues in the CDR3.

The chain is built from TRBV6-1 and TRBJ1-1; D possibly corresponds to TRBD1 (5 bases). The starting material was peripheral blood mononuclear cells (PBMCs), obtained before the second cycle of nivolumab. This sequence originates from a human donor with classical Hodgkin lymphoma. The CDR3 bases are TGTGCCAGCAGTGCCGTGTGGGGCGACACTGAAGCTTTCTTT. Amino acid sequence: CASSAVWGDTEAFF.